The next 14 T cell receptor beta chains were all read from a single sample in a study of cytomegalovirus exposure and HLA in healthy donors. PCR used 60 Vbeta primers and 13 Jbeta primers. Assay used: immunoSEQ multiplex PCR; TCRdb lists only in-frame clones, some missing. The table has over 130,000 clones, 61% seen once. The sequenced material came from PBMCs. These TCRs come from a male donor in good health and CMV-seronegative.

CDR3 DNA sequence: TGTGCCAGCTCACCATTAGGGACAGGCAACACCGGGGAGCTGTTTTTT. This gives the protein CASSPLGTGNTGELFF. The V and J genes are TRBV18 and TRBJ2-2; 8 bases align to TRBD1. V gave up 2 bases and J gave up 2 bases; unmatched junction bases: 4. There are 16 residues in the CDR3. CDR1 and CDR2 from the germline V gene are KGHSH and LQKENI.

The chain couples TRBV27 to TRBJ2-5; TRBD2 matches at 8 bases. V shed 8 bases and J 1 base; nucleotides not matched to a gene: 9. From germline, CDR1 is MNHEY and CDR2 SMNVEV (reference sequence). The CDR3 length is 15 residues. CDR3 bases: TGTGCCAGCGGGACGGGACTAGTGGGCCAAGAGACCCAGTACTTC. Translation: CASGTGLVGQETQYF.

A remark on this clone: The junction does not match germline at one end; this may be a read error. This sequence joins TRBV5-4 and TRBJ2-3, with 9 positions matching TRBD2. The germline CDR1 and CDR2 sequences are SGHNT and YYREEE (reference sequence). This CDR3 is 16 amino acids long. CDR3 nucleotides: TGTGCCGGCAGCTTGCCTAGCGGGGCTCTCACAGATACGCAGTATTTT. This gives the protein CAGSLPSGALTDTQYF.

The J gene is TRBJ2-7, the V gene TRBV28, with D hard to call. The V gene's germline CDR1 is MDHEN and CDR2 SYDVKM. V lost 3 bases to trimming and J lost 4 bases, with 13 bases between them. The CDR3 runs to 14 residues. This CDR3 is CASSFRSPRYEQYF. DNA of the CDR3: TGTGCCAGCAGTTTCCGGAGTCCGAGGTACGAGCAGTACTTC.

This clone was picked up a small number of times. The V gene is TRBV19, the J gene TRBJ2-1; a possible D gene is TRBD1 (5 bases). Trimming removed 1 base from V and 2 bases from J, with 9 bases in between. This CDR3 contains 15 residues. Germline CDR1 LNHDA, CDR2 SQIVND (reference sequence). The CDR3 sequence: CASSIARDPYNEQFF. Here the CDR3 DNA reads TGTGCCAGTAGTATAGCCAGGGATCCCTACAATGAGCAGTTCTTC. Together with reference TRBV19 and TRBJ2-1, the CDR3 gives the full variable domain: DGGITQSPKYLFRKEGQNVTLSCEQNLNHDAMYWYRQDPGQGLRLIYYSQIVNDFQKGDIAEGYSVSREKKESFPLTVTSAQKNPTAFYLCASSIARDPYNEQFFGPGTRLTVL.

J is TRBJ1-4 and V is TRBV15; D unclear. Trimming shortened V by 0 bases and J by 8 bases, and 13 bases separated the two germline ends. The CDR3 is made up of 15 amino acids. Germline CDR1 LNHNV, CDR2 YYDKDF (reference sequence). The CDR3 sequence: CATSRDKGRGEKLFF. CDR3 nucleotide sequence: TGTGCCACCAGCAGAGATAAAGGGCGAGGGGAAAAACTGTTTTTT.

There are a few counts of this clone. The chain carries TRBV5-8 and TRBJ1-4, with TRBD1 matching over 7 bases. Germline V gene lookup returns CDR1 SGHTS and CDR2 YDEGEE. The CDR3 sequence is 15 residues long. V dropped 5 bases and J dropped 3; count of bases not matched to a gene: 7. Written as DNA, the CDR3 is TGTGCCAGCAGTCGCCAGGGGGACGCTAATGAAAAACTGTTTTTT. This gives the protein CASSRQGDANEKLFF.

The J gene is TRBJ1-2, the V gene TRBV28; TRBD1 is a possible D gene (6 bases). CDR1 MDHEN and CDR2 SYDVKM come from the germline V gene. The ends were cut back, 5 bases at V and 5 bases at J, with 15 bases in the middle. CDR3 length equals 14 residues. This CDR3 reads CASSLQGRVYGYTF. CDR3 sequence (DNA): TGTGCCAGCAGTCTACAGGGTCGGGTTTATGGCTACACCTTC.

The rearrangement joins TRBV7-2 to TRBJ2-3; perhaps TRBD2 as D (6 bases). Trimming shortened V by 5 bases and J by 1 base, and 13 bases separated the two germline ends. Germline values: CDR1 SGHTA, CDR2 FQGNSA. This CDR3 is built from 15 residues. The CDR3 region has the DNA TGTGCCAGCAGCCCCAACGGCGGGGGCACAGATACGCAGTATTTT. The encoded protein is CASSPNGGGTDTQYF.

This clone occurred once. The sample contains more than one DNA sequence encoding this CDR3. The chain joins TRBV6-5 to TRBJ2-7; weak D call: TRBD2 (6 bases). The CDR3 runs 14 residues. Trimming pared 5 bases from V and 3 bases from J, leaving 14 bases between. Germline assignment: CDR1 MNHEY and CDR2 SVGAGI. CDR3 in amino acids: CASSGRQGGYEQYF. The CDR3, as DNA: TGTGCCAGCAGTGGGAGGCAGGGAGGCTACGAGCAGTACTTC.

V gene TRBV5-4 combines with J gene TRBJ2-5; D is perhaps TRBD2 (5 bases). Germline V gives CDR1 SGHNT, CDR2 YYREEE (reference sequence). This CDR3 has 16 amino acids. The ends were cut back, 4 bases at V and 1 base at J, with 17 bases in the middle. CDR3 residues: CASSPGRVGTQETQYF. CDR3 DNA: TGTGCCAGCAGCCCGGGAAGAGTCGGTACCCAAGAGACCCAGTACTTC.

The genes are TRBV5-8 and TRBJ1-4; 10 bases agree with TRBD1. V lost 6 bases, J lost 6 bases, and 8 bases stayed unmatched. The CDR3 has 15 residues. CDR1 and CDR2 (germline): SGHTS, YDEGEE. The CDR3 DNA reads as TGTGCCAGCAACATTGTCGGGACAGGGGATGAAAAACTGTTTTTT. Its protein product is CASNIVGTGDEKLFF.

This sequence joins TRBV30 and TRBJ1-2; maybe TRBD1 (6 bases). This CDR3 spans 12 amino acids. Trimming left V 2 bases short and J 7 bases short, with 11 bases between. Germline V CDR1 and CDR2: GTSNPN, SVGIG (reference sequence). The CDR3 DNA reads TGTGCCTGGAGTATGCAGGGGCCTGGCTACACCTTC. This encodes CAWSMQGPGYTF.

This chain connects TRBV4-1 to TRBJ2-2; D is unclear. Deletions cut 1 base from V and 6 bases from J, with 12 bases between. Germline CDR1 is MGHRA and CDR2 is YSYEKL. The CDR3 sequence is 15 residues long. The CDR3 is CASSQVSVGAGELFF. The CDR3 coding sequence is TGCGCCAGCAGCCAAGTCTCAGTCGGAGCCGGGGAGCTGTTTTTT.